This TCR beta chain was profiled in a study of cytomegalovirus exposure and HLA in healthy donors. General observations from the study: Donors were assumed by presence/absence analyses to have roughly uniform sequencing depth.

V was clipped by 5 bases and J by 1 base, with 15 bases between them. Germline loops: CDR1 WNHNN, CDR2 SYGVQD (reference sequence). The CDR3 is made up of 16 amino acids. With 60 Vbeta and 13 Jbeta primers, the PCR was carried out. Assay: immunoSEQ multiplex PCR; the TCRdb copy retains only in-frame clones and omits some. The repertoire includes 250,000 to 350,000 clones, roughly 90% of them detected once, and roughly 2.1% sits in the top ten. Concerning this clone: Antigen unknown.

The sequence came from a woman between 18 and 30 years old in good health and CMV-seronegative. The sample was PBMCs. The chain carries TRBV10-1 and TRBJ2-1; D might be TRBD2 (7 bases). In DNA form, the CDR3 reads TGCGCCAGCAGTATTGGGGGGGCTAGATCCTACAATGAGCAGTTCTTC. Amino acids: CASSIGGARSYNEQFF.